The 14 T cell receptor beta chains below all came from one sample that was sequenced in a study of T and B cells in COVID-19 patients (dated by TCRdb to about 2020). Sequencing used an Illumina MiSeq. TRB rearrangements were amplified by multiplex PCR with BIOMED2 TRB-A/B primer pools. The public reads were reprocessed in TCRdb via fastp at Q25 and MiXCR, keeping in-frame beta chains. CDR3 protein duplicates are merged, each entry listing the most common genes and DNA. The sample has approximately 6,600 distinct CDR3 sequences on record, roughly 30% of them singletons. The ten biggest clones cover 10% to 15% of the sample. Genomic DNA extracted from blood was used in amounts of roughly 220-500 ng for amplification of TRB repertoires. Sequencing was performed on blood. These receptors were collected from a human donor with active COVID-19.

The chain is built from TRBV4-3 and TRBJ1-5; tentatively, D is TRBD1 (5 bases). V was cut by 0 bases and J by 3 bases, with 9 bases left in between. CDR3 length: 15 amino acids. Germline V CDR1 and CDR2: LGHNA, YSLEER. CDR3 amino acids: CASSQEHRNNQPQHF. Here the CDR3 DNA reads TGCGCCAGCAGCCAAGAGCACAGGAACAATCAGCCCCAGCATTTT.

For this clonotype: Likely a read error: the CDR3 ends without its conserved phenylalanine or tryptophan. The CDR3 DNA reads TGTGCCAGCAGCTCGGCGGGGGTAACCTACGAGCAGTACTCC. Encoded protein: CASSSAGVTYEQYS. V usage is TRBV7-9 and J usage is TRBJ2-7, with 7 nucleotides matching TRBD2. This CDR3 contains 14 residues. The germline V gene has CDR1 SEHNR and CDR2 FQNEAQ (reference sequence). The junction had 5 bases not matched to a gene; V was cut back by 4 bases and J by 2 bases.

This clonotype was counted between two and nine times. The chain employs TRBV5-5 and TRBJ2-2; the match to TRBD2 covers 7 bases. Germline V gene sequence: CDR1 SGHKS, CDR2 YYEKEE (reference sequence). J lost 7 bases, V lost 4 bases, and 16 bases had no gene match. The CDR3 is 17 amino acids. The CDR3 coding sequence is TGTGCCAGCAGCCAGGCATCTCTCCAGGGAGGGGACGGGGAGCTGTTTTTT. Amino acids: CASSQASLQGGDGELFF.

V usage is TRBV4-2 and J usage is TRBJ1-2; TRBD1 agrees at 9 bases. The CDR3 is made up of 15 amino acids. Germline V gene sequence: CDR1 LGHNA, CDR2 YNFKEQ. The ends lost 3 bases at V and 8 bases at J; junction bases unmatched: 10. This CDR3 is CASSQMDLQGAGYTF. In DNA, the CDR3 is TGTGCCAGCAGCCAGATGGACCTACAGGGGGCGGGCTACACCTTC.

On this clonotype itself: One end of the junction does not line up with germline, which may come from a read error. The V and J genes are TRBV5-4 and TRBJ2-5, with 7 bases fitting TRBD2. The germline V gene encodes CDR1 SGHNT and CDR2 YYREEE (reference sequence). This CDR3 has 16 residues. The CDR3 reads CASSLNFVGLKETQYF. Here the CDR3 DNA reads TGCGCCAGCAGCTTGAATTTTGTGGGACTAAAAGAGACCCAGTACTTC.

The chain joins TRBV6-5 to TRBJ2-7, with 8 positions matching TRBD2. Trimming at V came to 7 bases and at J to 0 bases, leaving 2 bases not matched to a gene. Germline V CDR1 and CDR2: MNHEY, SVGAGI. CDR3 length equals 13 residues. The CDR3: CASTRGDSYEQYF. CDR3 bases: TGTGCCAGCACGCGGGGGGACTCCTACGAGCAGTACTTC.

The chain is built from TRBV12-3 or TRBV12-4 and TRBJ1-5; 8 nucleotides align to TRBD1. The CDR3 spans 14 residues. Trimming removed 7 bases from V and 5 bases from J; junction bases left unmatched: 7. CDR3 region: CASTRTGNHQPQHF. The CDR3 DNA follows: TGTGCCAGCACCCGGACAGGGAATCATCAGCCCCAGCATTTT.

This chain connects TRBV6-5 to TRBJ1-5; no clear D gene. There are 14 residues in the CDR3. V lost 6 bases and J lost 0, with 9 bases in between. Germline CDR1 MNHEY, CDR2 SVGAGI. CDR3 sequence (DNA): TGTGCCAGCAGCAGCCGAAATAGCAATCAGCCCCAGCATTTT. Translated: CASSSRNSNQPQHF.

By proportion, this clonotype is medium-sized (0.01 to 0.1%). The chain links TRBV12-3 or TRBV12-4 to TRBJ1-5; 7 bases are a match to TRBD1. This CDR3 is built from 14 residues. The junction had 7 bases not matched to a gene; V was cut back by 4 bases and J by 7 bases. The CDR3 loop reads CASSSSTGIQPQHF. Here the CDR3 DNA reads TGTGCCAGCAGTTCGTCGACAGGGATCCAGCCCCAGCATTTT.

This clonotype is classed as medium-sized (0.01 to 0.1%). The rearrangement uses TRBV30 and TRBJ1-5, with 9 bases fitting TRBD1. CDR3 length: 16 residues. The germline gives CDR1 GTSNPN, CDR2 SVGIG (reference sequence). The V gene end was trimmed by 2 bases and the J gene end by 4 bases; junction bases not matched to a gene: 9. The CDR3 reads CAWSPGTGNWNQPQHF. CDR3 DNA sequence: TGTGCCTGGAGTCCGGGGACAGGGAATTGGAATCAGCCCCAGCATTTT.

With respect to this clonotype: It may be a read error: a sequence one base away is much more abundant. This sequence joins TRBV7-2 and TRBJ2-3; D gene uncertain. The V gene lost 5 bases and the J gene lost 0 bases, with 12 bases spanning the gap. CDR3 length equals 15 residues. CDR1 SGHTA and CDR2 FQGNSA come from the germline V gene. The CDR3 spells CASSRGLASTDTQYF. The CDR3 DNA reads TGTGCCAGCAGCCGTGGGTTGGCTAGCACAGATACGCAGTATTTT.

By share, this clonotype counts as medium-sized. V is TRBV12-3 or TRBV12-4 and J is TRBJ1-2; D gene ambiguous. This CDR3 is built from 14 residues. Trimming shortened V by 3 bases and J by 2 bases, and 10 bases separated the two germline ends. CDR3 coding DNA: TGTGCCAGCAGTTTGACCCCTAACAACTATGGCTACACCTTC. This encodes CASSLTPNNYGYTF.

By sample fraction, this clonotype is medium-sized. The CDR3 sequence: CASSIDQTRGGELFF. In nucleotides, the CDR3 is TGTGCCAGTAGTATAGACCAGACGCGGGGCGGGGAGCTGTTTTTT. This rearrangement joins TRBV19 to TRBJ2-2, with D possibly matching TRBD2 (6 bases). V lost 0 bases to trimming and J lost 7 bases, with 12 bases between them. Germline CDR1 is LNHDA and CDR2 is SQIVND (reference sequence). CDR3 length equals 15 residues.

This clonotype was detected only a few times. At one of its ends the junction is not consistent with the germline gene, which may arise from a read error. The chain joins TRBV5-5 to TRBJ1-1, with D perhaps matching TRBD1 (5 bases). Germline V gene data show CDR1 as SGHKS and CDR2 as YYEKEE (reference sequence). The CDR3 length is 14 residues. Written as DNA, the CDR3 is TGCGCCAGCAGGTTACGGCCTAACGGGGGTGAAGCTTTCTTT. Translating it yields CASRLRPNGGEAFF.